The entry that follows covers one T cell receptor (beta chain) sequence. What it binds is not known. TCRdb reanalyzed the 5' RACE reads and collapses them to one entry per CDR3 protein, without DNA. Its table lists around 21,000 distinct CDR3 sequences. The sample is drawn from a study of T cells expressing NK-cell markers. Across the whole study: Each TCR beta repertoire originated in sorted T cells that were CD3+CD56+NKG2C+, CD3+CD56+NKG2C- or CD3+CD56-NKG2C+. HCMV serostatus: seven of eight sequenced donors positive, one negative. Study conclusions and caveats: HCMV specificity of the expanded NKG2C+ T cell clones was not established. Among several donors, these clonotypes also ranked first in the CD3+CD56-NKG2C+ fraction.

Looked up from germline, CDR1 is LGHDT and CDR2 is YNNKEL (reference sequence). The CDR3 extends over 16 amino acids. The sequence was obtained from a man between 18 and 69 years old in good health. The specimen was blood T cells: a sorted CD56 or NKG2C T cell subset, CD4+ or CD8+ T cells, or bulk PBMC T cells (not recorded which). The rearrangement links TRBV3-1 to TRBJ2-2; no DNA is available, so the TRBD1 call from TCRdb remains unchecked. CDR3 amino acids: CASSTRQGRNTGELFF.